This is a list of T cell receptor beta chains from one sample in a study of radiation and T cells in renal cell carcinoma. The data were produced by immunoSEQ multiplex PCR, yet TCRdb's version contains in-frame clones alone and is incomplete. Of over 35,000 clones listed, roughly 80% were seen once; the top ten hold 27%. The sequenced sample was blood, obtained from a patient whose treatment included radiotherapy and nephrectomy. The receptors shown here come from a woman between 65 and 79 years old with renal cell carcinoma. The CDR3 runs from the conserved cysteine through the conserved F or W. D genes are given only for firm matches. Some rows have no size entry. The others give once, few or many, or a class for an expanded clone.

j_call: TRBJ2-5; d_call: NA; clone_size: NA; v_call: TRBV30; cdr3_aa: CAWSQTVLLKTQYF; cdr3_nt: TGTGCCTGGAGTCAAACAGTCCTTCTAAAGACCCAGTACTTC
j_call: TRBJ2-7; d_call: NA; clone_size: few; v_call: TRBV21-1; cdr3_aa: CASSKGGPEQYF; cdr3_nt: TGTGCCAGCAGTAAAGGGGGTCCCGAGCAGTACTTC
j_call: TRBJ2-5; d_call: NA; clone_size: NA; v_call: TRBV5-1; cdr3_aa: CASSLASGVETQYF; cdr3_nt: TGCGCCAGCAGCTTGGCCTCAGGGGTGGAGACCCAGTACTTC
j_call: TRBJ1-1; d_call: NA; clone_size: few; v_call: TRBV19; cdr3_aa: CASSPPGHTEAFF; cdr3_nt: TGTGCCAGTTCCCCACCAGGTCACACTGAAGCTTTCTTT
j_call: TRBJ2-7; d_call: TRBD1; clone_size: NA; v_call: TRBV14; cdr3_aa: CASSQEGTGGPSYEQYF; cdr3_nt: TGTGCCAGCAGCCAAGAGGGAACAGGGGGCCCATCCTACGAGCAGTACTTC
j_call: TRBJ2-1; d_call: NA; clone_size: NA; v_call: TRBV11-1; cdr3_aa: CASSLALGQLGQFF; cdr3_nt: TGTGCCAGCAGCTTAGCGCTAGGGCAGCTCGGGCAGTTCTTC
j_call: TRBJ2-7; d_call: NA; clone_size: NA; v_call: TRBV28; cdr3_aa: CASSSDTSEQYF; cdr3_nt: TGTGCCAGCAGTTCCGACACAAGCGAGCAGTACTTC
j_call: TRBJ2-3; d_call: NA; clone_size: once; v_call: TRBV11-2; cdr3_aa: CASSLGGFANTQYF; cdr3_nt: TGTGCCAGCAGCTTAGGTGGTTTCGCCAATACGCAGTATTTT
j_call: TRBJ1-2; d_call: TRBD1; clone_size: NA; v_call: TRBV5-5; cdr3_aa: CASSLEGQGVTGYTF; cdr3_nt: TGTGCCAGCAGTTTGGAGGGGCAGGGGGTTACTGGCTACACCTTC
j_call: TRBJ2-1; d_call: NA; clone_size: NA; v_call: TRBV19; cdr3_aa: CASSWSSYNEQFF; cdr3_nt: TGTGCCAGTAGTTGGTCCTCCTACAATGAGCAGTTCTTC
j_call: TRBJ2-7; d_call: NA; clone_size: NA; v_call: TRBV27; cdr3_aa: CASTLFFGGQHEQYF; cdr3_nt: TGTGCCAGCACCCTATTCTTCGGGGGCCAGCACGAGCAGTACTTC
j_call: TRBJ2-1; d_call: TRBD1; clone_size: NA; v_call: TRBV29-1; cdr3_aa: CSVRGLSYNEQFF; cdr3_nt: TGCAGCGTCAGGGGGCTCTCCTACAATGAGCAGTTCTTC
j_call: TRBJ1-1; d_call: NA; clone_size: few; v_call: TRBV28; cdr3_aa: CASSLGGLINTEAFF; cdr3_nt: TGTGCCAGCAGCCTCGGGGGGCTAATCAACACTGAAGCTTTCTTT
j_call: TRBJ1-3; d_call: NA; clone_size: NA; v_call: TRBV5-8; cdr3_aa: CASSLVRGPTGNTIYF; cdr3_nt: TGTGCCAGCAGCTTGGTCCGGGGTCCGACTGGAAACACCATATATTTT
j_call: TRBJ1-3; d_call: NA; clone_size: NA; v_call: TRBV27; cdr3_aa: CASSFSGATGNTIYF; cdr3_nt: TGTGCCAGCAGTTTTAGTGGGGCTACTGGAAACACCATATATTTT
j_call: TRBJ2-1; d_call: TRBD2; clone_size: NA; v_call: TRBV11-2; cdr3_aa: CASSPPGGVHEQFF; cdr3_nt: TGTGCCAGCAGCCCTCCGGGGGGGGTTCATGAGCAGTTCTTC
j_call: TRBJ1-2; d_call: NA; clone_size: NA; v_call: TRBV6-1; cdr3_aa: CASTGRPGYGYTF; cdr3_nt: TGTGCCAGCACGGGCAGGCCGGGCTATGGCTACACCTTC
j_call: TRBJ1-5; d_call: NA; clone_size: NA; v_call: TRBV19; cdr3_aa: CASSIEGLSNQPQHF; cdr3_nt: TGTGCCAGTAGTATAGAAGGACTCTCAAATCAGCCCCAGCATTTT